The TCR beta chain described here comes from a study of T cell changes during pregnancy in multiple sclerosis (dated by TCRdb to about 2019). Regarding the complete study: In women with multiple sclerosis, the researchers looked at how the T cell repertoire shifted as pregnancy progressed.

From the cysteine up to the phenylalanine, the CDR3 has a length of 15 residues. The DNA shown is the 45-base CDR3, in frame from base 1. In the germline V gene, CDR1 corresponds to SGHRS and CDR2 to YFSETQ. V trim: 1 base; J trim: 3 bases; unmatched bases: 3. Libraries were made using the immunoSEQ multiplex PCR assay. The table comes from immuneACCESS by way of TCRdb, which keeps in-frame sequences with V and J called. Part of the clones is missing from these tables; in studies checked, under half for an unresolved V gene and the rest for unknown reasons. The sample table records around 50,000 clones; nearly 95% of these occur just once. Of the sample, roughly 0.66% is held by the ten largest clones. For this clone: This clone's antigen is unknown. The sample holds no much larger clone one base away, and base qualities are not on file.

The receptor chain draws on TRBV5-1 and TRBJ2-2, and TRBD1 aligns with 7 junction nucleotides. The sequences come from CD4+ T cells from peripheral blood mononuclear cells, collected after pregnancy. This receptor was obtained from a female donor in good health, enrolled as a control in a pregnancy study. CDR3 region: CASSLMQGDTGELFF. The DNA sequence is TGCGCCAGCAGCTTGATGCAGGGGGACACCGGGGAGCTGTTTTTT. Here the CDR3 is joined to the reference TRBV5-1 and TRBJ2-2 genes, and the full variable domain is: KAGVTQTPRYLIKTRGQQVTLSCSPISGHRSVSWYQQTPGQGLQFLFEYFSETQRNKGNFPGRFSGRQFSNSRSEMNVSTLELGDSALYLCASSLMQGDTGELFFGEGSRLTVL.